This is a list of T cell receptor beta chains from one sample in a study of CD8 T cells in ankylosing spondylitis. TCRdb fed the 5' RACE reads into MiXCR, producing one record per CDR3 protein. The table has roughly 250,000 distinct CDR3 sequences, about 9.1% seen once. The material sequenced was blood, either unsorted or a sorted T cell fraction (not recorded which). All receptors derive from a male donor with ankylosing spondylitis or in good health (not recorded which). The CDR3 runs from the conserved cysteine through the conserved F or W. Fields, in order: D gene, J gene, clone size, V gene, CDR3 DNA, CDR3 protein. The D gene is left open where the match is weak. Where a row states a size, it is once, few, many or the class of an expanded clone; other rows omit it.

NA TRBJ2-1 many TRBV20-1 TGCAGTGCAATGTACAATGAGCAGTTCTTC CSAMYNEQFF
NA TRBJ2-2 many TRBV5-6 TGTGCCAGCAGTTCGGAGCTTTGGGCTTCCGGGGAGCTGTTTTTT CASSSELWASGELFF
TRBD1 TRBJ2-7 many TRBV25-1 TGTGCCAGCAGTGGGGACAGAGGAGCCTACGAGCAGTACTTC CASSGDRGAYEQYF
NA TRBJ2-1 many TRBV5-6 TGTGCCAGCAGCTTAGGGCTTATGAGGGGATCCACCTACAATGAGCAGTTCTTC CASSLGLMRGSTYNEQFF
NA TRBJ2-7 few TRBV20-1 TGCAGTGCTAGAGATCCGAGGGGTCCCGACGAGCAGTACTTC CSARDPRGPDEQYF
NA TRBJ1-1 NA TRBV5-6 TGTGCCAGCAGCATGGACAGCCTGAACACTGAAGCTTTCTTT CASSMDSLNTEAFF
TRBD1 TRBJ1-2 many TRBV3-1 TGTGCCAGCAGCCCAAGGGACAGGGGTGGCTACACCTTC CASSPRDRGGYTF
TRBD2 TRBJ2-7 NA TRBV7-2 TGTGCCAGCAGCTTACTAGCGGGGGTCCCCTACGAGCAGTACTTC CASSLLAGVPYEQYF
NA TRBJ2-3 many TRBV6-5 TGTGCCAGCAGTTTTTACAGGGAAACAGATACGCAGTATTTT CASSFYRETDTQYF
NA TRBJ1-5 many TRBV6-6 TGTGCCAGCACCCGAGACTACAATCAGCCCCAGCATTTT CASTRDYNQPQHF
NA TRBJ2-1 NA TRBV5-1 TGCGCCAGCAGCTTGGGGAGGGGGGGCCCCTACAATGAGCAGTTCTTC CASSLGRGGPYNEQFF
NA TRBJ1-1 many TRBV5-1 TGCGCCAGCAGCTTGGGGGGCGGGGGGCTCGGCACTGAAGCTTTCTTT CASSLGGGGLGTEAFF
TRBD1 TRBJ2-1 many TRBV7-7 TGTGCTAGCAGCCCGGGACAGGGCCGTGACAATGAGCAGTTCTTC CASSPGQGRDNEQFF
NA TRBJ1-1 many TRBV29-1 TGCAGCGTTTCCCCTGCCCGCACTGAAGCTTTCTTT CSVSPARTEAFF
TRBD2 TRBJ2-1 NA TRBV30 TGTGCCTGGAGACTAGCGGGAGACTACAATGAGCAGTTCTTC CAWRLAGDYNEQFF
NA TRBJ1-1 many TRBV25-1 TGTGCCAGCAGTGTGGCCGGAGGCACTGAAGCTTTCTTT CASSVAGGTEAFF
NA TRBJ2-1 NA TRBV5-1 TGCGCCAGCAGCTTCTTACAGGGCTCCTACAATGAGCAGTTCTTC CASSFLQGSYNEQFF
NA TRBJ2-2 many TRBV28 TGTGCCAGCAAGTACTCATCCACCGGGGAGCTGTTTTTT CASKYSSTGELFF
NA TRBJ1-3 NA TRBV12-3/TRBV12-4 TGTGCCAGCAGTTTATTACAGGGCGGAAACACCATATATTTT CASSLLQGGNTIYF
NA TRBJ1-1 NA TRBV6-2/TRBV6-3 TGTGGCAGCAGCCTCAACACTGAAGCTTTCTTT CGSSLNTEAFF
NA TRBJ1-1 few TRBV15 TGTGCCACCAGCTCCTTCCGGGGGAACCCTGAAGCTTTCTTT CATSSFRGNPEAFF
NA TRBJ2-1 many TRBV10-3 TGTGCCATCAGTGAGTGGAATGAGCAGTTCTTC CAISEWNEQFF
TRBD2 TRBJ2-5 NA TRBV12-3/TRBV12-4 TGTGCCAGCAGTCCTCGGACTAGCGGGAGGTTAGAGACCCAGTACTTC CASSPRTSGRLETQYF
NA TRBJ1-2 many TRBV29-1 TGCAGCGTTGAGAGGGGCGGAAACTATGGCTACACCTTC CSVERGGNYGYTF
TRBD1 TRBJ2-7 many TRBV27 TGTGCCAGCAGTACCCGACAGGGAAGCTCCTACGAGCAGTACTTC CASSTRQGSSYEQYF
NA TRBJ1-6 few TRBV7-2 TGTGCCAGCAGCTTTGGGGTGAGCGATTCACCCCTCCACTTT CASSFGVSDSPLHF
NA TRBJ2-7 few TRBV5-5 TGTGCCAGCAGCTTGGGTACGTCCGCCGCCTACGAGCAGTACTTC CASSLGTSAAYEQYF
TRBD2 TRBJ2-1 many TRBV5-6 TGTGCCAGCAGCCCGGCTAGCGGTGGGAATGAGCAGTTCTTC CASSPASGGNEQFF
NA TRBJ1-4 many TRBV7-2 TGTGCCAGCAGCTTAGACCATGAAAAACTGTTTTTT CASSLDHEKLFF
TRBD1 TRBJ1-2 many TRBV6-6 TGTGCCAGCAGTTACGGACAGGGAGGCTACACCTTC CASSYGQGGYTF
NA TRBJ2-7 many TRBV7-6 TGTGCCAGCGGGGAAGAACTAGCAGGCGAGCAGTACTTC CASGEELAGEQYF
NA TRBJ1-1 NA TRBV29-1 TGCAGCGTGGCCGGGCTCCGGAACACTGAAGCTTTCTTT CSVAGLRNTEAFF
NA TRBJ1-6 many TRBV20-1 TGCAGTGCTAGAGATGGACAGTATAATTCACCCCTCCACTTT CSARDGQYNSPLHF
TRBD2 TRBJ2-1 few TRBV5-1 TGCGCCAGCAGCTCAGGGCGGGGGAGCTCCTACAATGAGCAGTTCTTC CASSSGRGSSYNEQFF
TRBD2 TRBJ2-1 many TRBV5-6 TGTGCCAGCAGCTCCCGATATCCGACTAGCGCCCTTAATGAGCAGTTCTTC CASSSRYPTSALNEQFF
NA TRBJ1-2 many TRBV5-1 TGCGCCAGCAGCACAGGACAAGACGGCTACACCTTC CASSTGQDGYTF
NA TRBJ2-5 many TRBV20-1 TGCAGTGCTGAACCAGAAGAGGAGACCCAGTACTTC CSAEPEEETQYF
NA TRBJ1-2 many TRBV12-3/TRBV12-4 TGTGCCAGCAGTCAAACAGCCTCCTATGGCTACACCTTC CASSQTASYGYTF
TRBD1 TRBJ2-5 many TRBV10-3 TGTGCCATCAGTGAGTCTGCCAGGGGGCAAGAGACCCAGTACTTC CAISESARGQETQYF
TRBD2 TRBJ2-1 few TRBV6-2/TRBV6-3 TGTGCCAGCAGAGAACTAGCGGCATATTACAATGAGCAGTTCTTC CASRELAAYYNEQFF
NA TRBJ2-1 many TRBV20-1 TGCAGTGCTAGAGGACCCGATGGGACTGAGCAGTTCTTC CSARGPDGTEQFF
NA TRBJ2-3 many TRBV5-4 TGTGCCAGCAGATTGGGACTCCGAGGGTCAGATACGCAGTATTTT CASRLGLRGSDTQYF
NA TRBJ2-3 NA TRBV12-3/TRBV12-4 TGTGCCACCGGGCAGTCGCTCACAGATACGCAGTATTTT CATGQSLTDTQYF